A single sample is the source of the 18 T cell receptor beta chains below, sequenced in a study of cytomegalovirus exposure and HLA in healthy donors. PCR was performed using 60 Vbeta and 13 Jbeta primers. Sequencing used immunoSEQ multiplex PCR; TCRdb keeps in-frame clones, though not all of them. The table includes fewer than 150,000 clones, roughly 67% detected once. The specimen was PBMCs. The source of these receptors is a man aged 18 to 29 in good health and CMV-seropositive.

The chain recombines TRBV6-5 with TRBJ2-1; D not resolved. Germline V lookup: CDR1 MNHEY, CDR2 SVGAGI. V was pared by 6 bases and J by 0 bases, with 9 bases between. The length of the CDR3 is 14 residues. The CDR3 protein is CASSSESSYNEQFF. The DNA for the CDR3 is TGTGCCAGCAGCAGCGAGAGCTCCTACAATGAGCAGTTCTTC.

The chain is built from TRBV4-2 and TRBJ2-5; 15 bases align to TRBD2. V was clipped by 1 base and J by 5 bases; unmatched bases: 5. Per the germline V gene, CDR1 is LGHNA and CDR2 is YNFKEQ. CDR3 size: 17 residues. The CDR3 sequence: CASSQAQGTSGGETQYF. CDR3 DNA sequence: TGTGCCAGCAGCCAAGCCCAGGGGACTAGCGGGGGGGAGACCCAGTACTTC.

The V gene is TRBV7-2, the J gene TRBJ2-3; TRBD2 is a possible D gene (5 bases). Trimming left V 3 bases short and J 1 base short, with 5 bases between. The CDR3 has 13 residues. Germline values: CDR1 SGHTA, CDR2 FQGNSA. CDR3 region: CASSLEGTDTQYF. The CDR3, as DNA: TGTGCCAGCAGCTTGGAGGGCACAGATACGCAGTATTTT.

V usage is TRBV6-5 and J usage is TRBJ1-5; the D gene is possibly TRBD1 (5 bases). This CDR3 spans 13 amino acids. Deletions cut 3 bases from V and 4 bases from J, with 7 bases between. Germline values: CDR1 MNHEY, CDR2 SVGAGI. CDR3 in DNA: TGTGCCAGCAGTTATACAGGAAATCAGCCCCAGCATTTT. Its translation: CASSYTGNQPQHF.

The chain uses TRBV6-5 and TRBJ1-1; no definite D call. CDR3 size: 15 residues. Trimming took off 6 bases at V and 3 bases at J, with 17 bases between the two ends. Germline V gene lookup returns CDR1 MNHEY and CDR2 SVGAGI. The CDR3 region is CASSPSGFGYTEAFF. The DNA for the CDR3 is TGTGCCAGCAGCCCATCTGGATTCGGGTACACTGAAGCTTTCTTT.

This clone was seen only a few times. The V gene is TRBV5-6, the J gene TRBJ1-2; no firm D call. V shed 2 bases and J shed 8 bases, with 13 bases lying between them. In germline, CDR1 is SGHDT, CDR2 YYEEEE. The CDR3 is made up of 13 amino acids. The CDR3 DNA reads TGTGCCAGCAGCTTCAGCGGGCCCCGCGGCTACACCTTC. Translating it yields CASSFSGPRGYTF.

A few counts support this clone. The V call is TRBV28, the J call TRBJ2-7; 10 bases match TRBD2. J gave up 3 bases and V 3 bases, and 20 bases lay outside the gene matches. The CDR3 loop spans 20 amino acids. Germline lookup yields CDR1 MDHEN and CDR2 SYDVKM. CDR3 sequence reads: CASSFVAPVGSGGSLYEQYV. DNA for the CDR3: TGTGCCAGCAGTTTTGTGGCCCCAGTGGGTAGCGGGGGGTCCCTCTACGAGCAGTACGTC.

The gene calls are TRBV28 and TRBJ1-1, with a tentative D call TRBD1 (6 bases). The ends were cut back, 5 bases at V and 4 bases at J, with 17 bases in the middle. CDR1 and CDR2 (germline): MDHEN, SYDVKM. CDR3 length: 15 residues. This CDR3 is CASSPTGNRITEAFF. Written as DNA, the CDR3 is TGTGCCAGCAGTCCCACAGGGAACCGGATCACTGAAGCTTTCTTT. Filled out from reference TRBV28 and TRBJ1-1, the complete variable domain reads DVKVTQSSRYLVKRTGEKVFLECVQDMDHENMFWYRQDPGLGLRLIYFSYDVKMKEKGDIPEGYSVSREKKERFSLILESASTNQTSMYLCASSPTGNRITEAFFGQGTRLTVV.

The rearrangement uses TRBV18 and TRBJ1-6, with 9 positions matching TRBD1. CDR1 and CDR2 (germline): KGHSH, LQKENI. V was clipped by 4 bases and J by 5 bases; unmatched bases: 0. The CDR3 totals 14 residues. The CDR3: CASSRTGDNSPLHF. CDR3 nucleotides: TGTGCCAGCTCACGGACAGGGGATAATTCACCCCTCCACTTT.

The chain links TRBV25-1 to TRBJ2-3, with 7 bases aligning to TRBD1. The CDR3 contains 13 residues. CDR1 and CDR2 (germline): MGHDK, SYGVNS. V shed 4 bases, J shed 4 bases, and the junction held 2 bases outside the gene matches. For the CDR3, the DNA is TGTGCCAGCAGTGCAGGGGGAGCAGATACGCAGTATTTT. This codes for CASSAGGADTQYF.

The chain uses TRBV4-1 and TRBJ2-7, with D perhaps TRBD1 (7 bases). The CDR3 length is 15 residues. CDR1 is MGHRA and CDR2 is YSYEKL in the germline V gene. Trimming shortened V by 0 bases and J by 2 bases, and 11 bases separated the two germline ends. The CDR3 DNA follows: TGCGCCAGCAGCCAAGATGGAGGGGGCACCTACGAGCAGTACTTC. Its protein is CASSQDGGGTYEQYF.

This clone appeared a single time. This chain links TRBV19 with TRBJ2-7; no reliable D call. V was shortened by 7 bases and J by 1 base, with 14 bases between the two germline ends. The CDR3 has 14 residues. Germline V CDR1 and CDR2: LNHDA, SQIVND (reference sequence). CDR3: CASKEKVASYEQYF. The CDR3 DNA reads TGTGCCAGTAAAGAGAAAGTTGCATCCTACGAGCAGTACTTC. The full variable domain, with the rest looked up from reference TRBV19 and TRBJ2-7, is DGGITQSPKYLFRKEGQNVTLSCEQNLNHDAMYWYRQDPGQGLRLIYYSQIVNDFQKGDIAEGYSVSREKKESFPLTVTSAQKNPTAFYLCASKEKVASYEQYFGPGTRLTVT.

This clone was recorded a few times. The chain uses TRBV11-2 and TRBJ1-1; D unclear. V was clipped by 5 bases and J by 0 bases, with 13 bases between them. CDR1 and CDR2 (germline): SGHAT, FQNNGV. The CDR3 consists of 15 residues. This CDR3 is CASSAKRFLNTEAFF. For the CDR3, the DNA is TGTGCCAGCAGCGCGAAACGTTTCTTGAACACTGAAGCTTTCTTT.

CDR3 in amino acids: CASSVRNNQPQHF. In DNA form, the CDR3 reads TGTGCCAGCAGCGTCAGAAACAATCAGCCCCAGCATTTT. The rearrangement links TRBV7-6 to TRBJ1-5; D remains ambiguous. The CDR3 has 13 amino acids. Germline loops: CDR1 SGHVS, CDR2 FNYEAQ. Trimming removed 5 bases at V and 3 bases at J, with 8 bases between.

The rearrangement uses TRBV6-4 and TRBJ2-2, with TRBD1 as a possible D gene (6 bases). The CDR3 covers 14 residues. V dropped 5 bases and J dropped 3 bases, with 10 bases sitting between them. CDR1 is MRHNA and CDR2 is SNTAGT in the germline V gene. CDR3 sequence (DNA): TGTGCCAGCAGTCCGGGACAACACACCGGGGAGCTGTTTTTT. It specifies CASSPGQHTGELFF.

The chain employs TRBV11-2 and TRBJ2-7; the match to TRBD1 covers 11 bases. The CDR3 length is 16 residues. Germline V gene sequence: CDR1 SGHAT, CDR2 FQNNGV. V trimming: 7 bases; J trimming: 4 bases; junction bases outside the gene matches: 12. DNA of the CDR3: TGTGCCAGCACCTGGACAGGGGGCGCATCTCAATACGAGCAGTACTTC. Translating gives CASTWTGGASQYEQYF.

This chain uses TRBV5-1 with TRBJ2-7, with TRBD2 identical over 9 bases. There are 15 residues in the CDR3. Germline V gene sequence: CDR1 SGHRS, CDR2 YFSETQ. The V segment lost 5 bases and the J segment 4 bases; nucleotides outside the gene matches: 10. CDR3 in DNA: TGCGCCAGCAGATTTCTGGCTAGCGGGACGTACGAGCAGTACTTC. Its translation is CASRFLASGTYEQYF.

In this sample, this clone turned up once. The identical CDR3 is also encoded by other nucleotide sequences in the sample. V is TRBV28 and J is TRBJ1-5; 10 bases map to TRBD1. J was trimmed by 4 bases and V by 4 bases; bases with no gene match: 4. The CDR3 contains 15 residues. Germline CDR1 is MDHEN and CDR2 is SYDVKM. CDR3 sequence: CASSSPGQGNQPQHF. CDR3 DNA sequence: TGTGCCAGCAGTTCGCCGGGACAGGGGAATCAGCCCCAGCATTTT.